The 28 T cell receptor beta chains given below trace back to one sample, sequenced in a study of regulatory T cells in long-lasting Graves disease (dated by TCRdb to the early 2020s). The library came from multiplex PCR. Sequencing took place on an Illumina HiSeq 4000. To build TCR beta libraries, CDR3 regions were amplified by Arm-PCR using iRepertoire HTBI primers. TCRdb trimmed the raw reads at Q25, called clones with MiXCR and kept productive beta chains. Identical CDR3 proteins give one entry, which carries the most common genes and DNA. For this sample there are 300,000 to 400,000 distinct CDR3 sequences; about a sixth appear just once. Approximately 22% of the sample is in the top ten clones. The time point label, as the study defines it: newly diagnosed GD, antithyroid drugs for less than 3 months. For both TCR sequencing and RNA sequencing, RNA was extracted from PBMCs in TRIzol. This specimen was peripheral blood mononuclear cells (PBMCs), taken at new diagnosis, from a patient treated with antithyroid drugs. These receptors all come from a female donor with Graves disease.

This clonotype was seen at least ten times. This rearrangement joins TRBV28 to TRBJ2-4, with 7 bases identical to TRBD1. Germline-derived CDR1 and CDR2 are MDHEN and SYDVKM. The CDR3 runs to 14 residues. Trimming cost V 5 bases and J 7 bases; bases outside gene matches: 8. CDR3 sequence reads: CASSPGTEVNIQYF. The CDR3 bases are TGTGCCAGCAGTCCAGGGACAGAAGTTAACATTCAGTACTTC. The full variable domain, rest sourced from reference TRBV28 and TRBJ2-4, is DVKVTQSSRYLVKRTGEKVFLECVQDMDHENMFWYRQDPGLGLRLIYFSYDVKMKEKGDIPEGYSVSREKKERFSLILESASTNQTSMYLCASSPGTEVNIQYFGAGTRLSVL.

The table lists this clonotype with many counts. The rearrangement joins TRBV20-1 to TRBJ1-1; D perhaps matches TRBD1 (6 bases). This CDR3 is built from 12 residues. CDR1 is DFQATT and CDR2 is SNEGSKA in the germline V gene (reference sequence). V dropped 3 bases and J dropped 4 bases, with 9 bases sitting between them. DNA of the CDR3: TGCAGTGCTAGTCAGGGGACCACTGAAGCTTTCTTT. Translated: CSASQGTTEAFF.

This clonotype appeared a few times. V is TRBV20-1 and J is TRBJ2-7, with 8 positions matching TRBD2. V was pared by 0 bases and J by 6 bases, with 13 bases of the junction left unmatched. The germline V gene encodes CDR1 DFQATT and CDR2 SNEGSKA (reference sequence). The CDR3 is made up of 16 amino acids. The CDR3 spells CSARDPASGRRREQYF. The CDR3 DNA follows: TGCAGTGCTAGAGACCCCGCGAGCGGGAGACGTCGCGAGCAGTACTTC.

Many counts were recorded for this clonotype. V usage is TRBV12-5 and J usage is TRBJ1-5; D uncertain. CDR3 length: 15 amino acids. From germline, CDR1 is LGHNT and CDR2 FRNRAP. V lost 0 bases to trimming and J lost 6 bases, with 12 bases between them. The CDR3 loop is CASGLVLGYSQPQHF. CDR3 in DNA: TGTGCTAGTGGTTTGGTACTTGGGTACAGTCAGCCCCAGCATTTT.

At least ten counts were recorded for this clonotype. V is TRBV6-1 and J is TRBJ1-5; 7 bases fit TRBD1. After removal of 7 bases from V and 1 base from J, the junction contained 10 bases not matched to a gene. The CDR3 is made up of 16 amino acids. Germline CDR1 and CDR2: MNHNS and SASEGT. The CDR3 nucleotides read TGTGCCAGCACCCTTCCCGACAGGGTCAGCAATCAGCCCCAGCATTTT. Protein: CASTLPDRVSNQPQHF.

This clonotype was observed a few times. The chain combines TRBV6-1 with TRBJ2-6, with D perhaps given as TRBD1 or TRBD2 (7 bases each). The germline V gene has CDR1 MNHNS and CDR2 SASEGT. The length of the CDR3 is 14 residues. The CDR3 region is CAAGDSSGANVLTF. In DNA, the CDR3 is TGTGCGGCGGGGGACAGCTCTGGGGCCAACGTCCTGACTTTC.

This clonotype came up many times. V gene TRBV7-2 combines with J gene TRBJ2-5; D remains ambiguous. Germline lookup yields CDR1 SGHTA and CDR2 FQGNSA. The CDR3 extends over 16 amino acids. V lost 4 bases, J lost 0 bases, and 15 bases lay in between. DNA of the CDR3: TGTGCCAGCAGCTCGCCTCCCCTGGGGAACCAAGAGACCCAGTACTTC. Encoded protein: CASSSPPLGNQETQYF.

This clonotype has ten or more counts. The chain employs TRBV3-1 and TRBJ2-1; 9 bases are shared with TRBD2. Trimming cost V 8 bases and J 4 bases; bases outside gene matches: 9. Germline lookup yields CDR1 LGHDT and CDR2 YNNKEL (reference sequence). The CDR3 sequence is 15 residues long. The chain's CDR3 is CASATSGGGYNEQFF. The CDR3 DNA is TGTGCCAGCGCGACTAGCGGAGGGGGTTACAATGAGCAGTTCTTC.

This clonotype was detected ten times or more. CDR3 region: CASSPVTTEAFF. CDR3 bases: TGTGCCAGCTCACCAGTTACCACTGAAGCTTTCTTT. The rearrangement uses TRBV18 and TRBJ1-1; D is undetermined. Germline assignment: CDR1 KGHSH and CDR2 LQKENI. The germline V and J ends were trimmed by 2 bases and 4 bases, with 5 bases remaining between them. This CDR3 is 12 amino acids long.

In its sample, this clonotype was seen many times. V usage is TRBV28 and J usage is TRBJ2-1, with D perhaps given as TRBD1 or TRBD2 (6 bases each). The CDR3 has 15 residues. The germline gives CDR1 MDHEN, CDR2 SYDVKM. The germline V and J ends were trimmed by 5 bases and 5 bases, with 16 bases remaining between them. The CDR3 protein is CASSRGTLRDNEQFF. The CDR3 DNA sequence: TGTGCCAGCAGTCGCGGGACACTAAGGGACAATGAGCAGTTCTTC.

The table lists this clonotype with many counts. The CDR3 DNA sequence: TGTGCCAGCAGGGAGGGACAGGGTGCCACTGAAGCTTTCTTT. Translating gives CASREGQGATEAFF. The chain has TRBV2 and TRBJ1-1; 9 bases are a match to TRBD1. V was pared by 6 bases and J by 4 bases, with 6 bases of the junction left unmatched. This CDR3 contains 14 residues. The germline gives CDR1 SNHLY, CDR2 FYNNEI.

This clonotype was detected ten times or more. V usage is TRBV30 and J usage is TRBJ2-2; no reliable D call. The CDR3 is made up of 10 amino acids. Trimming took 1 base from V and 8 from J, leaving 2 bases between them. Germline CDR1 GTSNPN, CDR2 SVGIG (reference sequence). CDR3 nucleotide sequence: TGTGCCTGGAGTGCAGGGGAGCTGTTTTTT. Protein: CAWSAGELFF.

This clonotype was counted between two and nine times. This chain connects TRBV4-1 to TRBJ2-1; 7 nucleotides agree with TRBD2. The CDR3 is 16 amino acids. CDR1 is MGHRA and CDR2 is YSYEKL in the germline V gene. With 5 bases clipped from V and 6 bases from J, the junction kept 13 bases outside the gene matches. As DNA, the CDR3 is TGCGCCAGCAGCTCAAAAACTAGCGCGGCCGCCAATGAGCAGTTCTTC. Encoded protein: CASSSKTSAAANEQFF.

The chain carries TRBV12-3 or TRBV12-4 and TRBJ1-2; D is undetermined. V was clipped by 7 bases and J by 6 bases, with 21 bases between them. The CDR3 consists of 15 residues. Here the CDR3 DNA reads TGTGCCAGCACCCCTCGGGTCTTACGGGAGAATGGCTACACCTTC. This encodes CASTPRVLRENGYTF.

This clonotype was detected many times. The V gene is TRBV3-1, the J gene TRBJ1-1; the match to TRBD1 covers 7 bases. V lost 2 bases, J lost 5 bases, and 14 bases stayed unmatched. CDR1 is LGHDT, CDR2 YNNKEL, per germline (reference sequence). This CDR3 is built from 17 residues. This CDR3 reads CASSQQTRQGRGTEAFF. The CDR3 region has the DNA TGTGCCAGCAGCCAACAAACCCGACAGGGTCGGGGTACTGAAGCTTTCTTT.

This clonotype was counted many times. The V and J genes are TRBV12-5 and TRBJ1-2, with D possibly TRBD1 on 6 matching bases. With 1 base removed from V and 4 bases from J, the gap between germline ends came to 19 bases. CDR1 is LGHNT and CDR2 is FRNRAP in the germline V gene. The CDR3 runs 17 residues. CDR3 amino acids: CASGLGAGGGVFYGYTF. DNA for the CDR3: TGTGCTAGTGGTTTGGGGGCTGGGGGCGGCGTTTTCTATGGCTACACCTTC.

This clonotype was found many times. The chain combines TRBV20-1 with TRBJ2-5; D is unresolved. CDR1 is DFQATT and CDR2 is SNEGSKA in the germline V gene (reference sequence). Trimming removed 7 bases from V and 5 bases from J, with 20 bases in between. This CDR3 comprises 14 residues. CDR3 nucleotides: TGCAGTGTGACCCGGGCAAAGACAAGTGAGACCCAGTACTTC. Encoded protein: CSVTRAKTSETQYF.

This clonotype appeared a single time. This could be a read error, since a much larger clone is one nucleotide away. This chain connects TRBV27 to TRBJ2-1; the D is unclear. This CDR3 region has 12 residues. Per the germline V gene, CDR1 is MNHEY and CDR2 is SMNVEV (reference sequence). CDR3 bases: TGTACCAGCACCGACTGGAGCCACGAGCAGTTCTTC. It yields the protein CTSTDWSHEQFF.

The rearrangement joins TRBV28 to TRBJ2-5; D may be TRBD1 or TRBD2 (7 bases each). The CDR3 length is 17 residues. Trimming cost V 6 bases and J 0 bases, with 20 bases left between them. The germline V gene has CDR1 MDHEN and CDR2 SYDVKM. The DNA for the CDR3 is TGTGCCAGCAGCCGGGAGATGGGAGGGACAGACCAAGAGACCCAGTACTTC. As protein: CASSREMGGTDQETQYF.

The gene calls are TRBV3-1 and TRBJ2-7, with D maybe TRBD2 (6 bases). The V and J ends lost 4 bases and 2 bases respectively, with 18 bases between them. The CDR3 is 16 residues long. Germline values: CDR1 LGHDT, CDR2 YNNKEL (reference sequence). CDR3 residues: CASSLGTPSVAYEQYF. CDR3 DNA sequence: TGTGCCAGCAGCCTAGGGACTCCCAGTGTAGCCTACGAGCAGTACTTC.

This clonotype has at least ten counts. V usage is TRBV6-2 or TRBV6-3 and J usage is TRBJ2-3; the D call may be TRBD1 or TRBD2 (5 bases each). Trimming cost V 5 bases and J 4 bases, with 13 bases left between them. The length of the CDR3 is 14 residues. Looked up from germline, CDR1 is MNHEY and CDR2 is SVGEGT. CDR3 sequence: CASSEHRGADTQYF. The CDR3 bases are TGTGCCAGCAGTGAACATAGGGGAGCAGATACGCAGTATTTT.

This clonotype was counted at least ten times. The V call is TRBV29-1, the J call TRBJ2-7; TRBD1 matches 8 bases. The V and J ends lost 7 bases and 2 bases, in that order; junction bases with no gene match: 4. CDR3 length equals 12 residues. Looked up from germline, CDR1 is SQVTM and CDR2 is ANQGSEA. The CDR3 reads CSALTGAYEQYF. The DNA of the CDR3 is TGCAGCGCACTGACAGGGGCCTACGAGCAGTACTTC.

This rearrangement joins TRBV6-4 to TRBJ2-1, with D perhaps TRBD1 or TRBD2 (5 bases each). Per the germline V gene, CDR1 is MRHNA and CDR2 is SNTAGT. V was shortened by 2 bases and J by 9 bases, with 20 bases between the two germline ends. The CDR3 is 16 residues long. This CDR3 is CASSDPRGVGRGEQFF. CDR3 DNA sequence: TGTGCCAGCAGTGACCCCCGAGGGGTGGGCCGCGGTGAGCAGTTCTTC.

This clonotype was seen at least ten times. In DNA, the CDR3 is TGTGCCTGGAGAGGATCTGGAAACACCATATATTTT. It is translated as CAWRGSGNTIYF. The V call is TRBV30, the J call TRBJ1-3; D gene unclear. V shed 3 bases and J shed 1 base, with 4 bases lying between them. Germline V CDR1 and CDR2: GTSNPN, SVGIG (reference sequence). The CDR3 runs to 12 residues.

Here the CDR3 reads CATKGEQGAHDGYTF. CDR3 in DNA: TGTGCCACCAAGGGAGAGCAGGGGGCGCATGATGGCTACACCTTC. The chain joins TRBV28 to TRBJ1-2; 8 nucleotides agree with TRBD1. J gave up 6 bases and V 10 bases, and 16 bases lay outside the gene matches. Per the germline V gene, CDR1 is MDHEN and CDR2 is SYDVKM. The CDR3 spans 15 residues.

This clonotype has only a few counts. CDR3 coding DNA: TGTGCCAGCAGCCCGGACGCTAGCAATCAGCCCCAGCATTTT. Translation: CASSPDASNQPQHF. The chain links TRBV25-1 to TRBJ1-5, with D uncertain. CDR1 is MGHDK and CDR2 is SYGVNS in the germline V gene. The CDR3 has 14 amino acids. Trimming pared 6 bases from V and 0 bases from J, leaving 9 bases between.

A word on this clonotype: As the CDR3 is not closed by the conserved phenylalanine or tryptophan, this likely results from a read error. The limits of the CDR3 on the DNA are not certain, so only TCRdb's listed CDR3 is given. The CDR3 protein is CASSPTSGYEQYFGP. This chain connects TRBV28 to TRBJ2-4; the table names TRBD2, a call not compared with the DNA. Germline V CDR1 and CDR2: MDHEN, SYDVKM. The CDR3 sequence runs 15 residues, both termini included.

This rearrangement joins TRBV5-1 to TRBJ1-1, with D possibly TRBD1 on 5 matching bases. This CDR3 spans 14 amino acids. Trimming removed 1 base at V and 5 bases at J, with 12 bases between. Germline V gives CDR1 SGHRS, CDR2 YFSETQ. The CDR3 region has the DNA TGCGCCAGCAGCTTGAAGGGGACGGGGACTGAAGCTTTCTTT. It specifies CASSLKGTGTEAFF.